One sample yielded the 29 T cell receptor beta chains listed below, sequenced in a study of identical twins. TCRdb recomputed calls from the 5' RACE reads with MiXCR, one row per CDR3 protein. The sample lists 1,800,000 or so distinct CDR3 sequences, about 30% seen once, with approximately 0.29% in the top ten. The sequencing sample was made of cord blood. The source of these receptors is a newborn girl in good health.

This clonotype turned up a few times. The chain couples TRBV27 to TRBJ2-1; 10 positions agree with TRBD2. Germline trimming cut 4 bases from V and 4 bases from J; bases unmatched to any gene: 13. The CDR3 is 18 amino acids. Germline V gene lookup returns CDR1 MNHEY and CDR2 SMNVEV (reference sequence). CDR3 residues: CASSSTVALAGIYNEQFF. In nucleotides, the CDR3 is TGTGCCAGCAGTTCCACCGTCGCACTAGCGGGGATATACAATGAGCAGTTCTTC.

The chain couples TRBV29-1 to TRBJ2-4; the D is unclear. The CDR3 contains 13 residues. Germline V CDR1 and CDR2: SQVTM, ANQGSEA. Trimming pared 6 bases from V and 15 bases from J, leaving 24 bases between. CDR3 sequence: CSVGSIPQETRYF. The CDR3 nucleotides are TGCAGCGTGGGATCAATCCCCCAAGAGACCCGGTACTTC.

This clonotype was seen a few times. A much more abundant neighbour one base away suggests this may be a read error. V and J are TRBV7-2 and TRBJ2-3, with D maybe TRBD1 (6 bases). CDR1 and CDR2 from the germline V gene are SGHTA and FQGNSA. The CDR3 length is 15 residues. CDR3 in DNA: TGTGCCACCAGCTTAGCGCGTACAGGGACAGATACGCAGTATTTT. Protein: CATSLARTGTDTQYF.

The chain employs TRBV3-1 and TRBJ2-2, with 11 bases fitting TRBD1. The CDR3 runs 17 residues. Per the germline V gene, CDR1 is LGHDT and CDR2 is YNNKEL (reference sequence). With 1 base clipped from V and 4 bases from J, the junction kept 5 bases outside the gene matches. This chain's CDR3 is CASSQGGQGASTGELFF. The DNA of the CDR3 is TGTGCCAGCAGCCAAGGTGGACAGGGGGCAAGCACCGGGGAGCTGTTTTTT.

CDR3 sequence: CASSGKDSAYEQYF. CDR3 DNA sequence: TGTGCCAGCAGTGGAAAGGACAGCGCTTACGAGCAGTACTTC. The rearrangement links TRBV25-1 to TRBJ2-7; D is perhaps TRBD1 (6 bases). This CDR3 is 14 amino acids long. Trimming shortened V by 4 bases and J by 4 bases, and 14 bases separated the two germline ends. Germline CDR1 reads MGHDK; CDR2 reads SYGVNS.

The table lists this clonotype with many counts. The V call is TRBV4-2, the J call TRBJ2-3; D is ambiguous. The length of the CDR3 is 14 residues. V gave up 5 bases and J gave up 2 bases, with 11 bases separating them. Germline loops: CDR1 LGHNA, CDR2 YNFKEQ. The CDR3, as DNA: TGTGCCAGCAGCAAGGGCGTTGTCACAGATACGCAGTATTTT. It codes for CASSKGVVTDTQYF.

This clonotype was counted between two and nine times. The gene calls are TRBV15 and TRBJ2-1; D not resolved. Germline CDR1 and CDR2: LNHNV and YYDKDF (reference sequence). Trimming cost V 2 bases and J 0 bases, with 11 bases left between them. This CDR3 comprises 16 residues. Here the CDR3 DNA reads TGTGCCACCAGCAGACTTGACTTCAGCTCCTACAATGAGCAGTTCTTC. This translates into CATSRLDFSSYNEQFF.

This chain uses TRBV6-1 with TRBJ2-4; 7 nucleotides line up with TRBD2. Germline CDR1 and CDR2: MNHNS and SASEGT. This CDR3 contains 14 residues. V shed 3 bases, J shed 5 bases, and the junction held 4 bases outside the gene matches. The CDR3 DNA follows: TGTGCCAGCAGTGATTGGGGGGGTCAAAACATTCAGTACTTC. The encoded protein is CASSDWGGQNIQYF.

The chain carries TRBV7-9 and TRBJ2-7, with D maybe TRBD2 (5 bases). Trimming cost V 0 bases and J 7 bases, with 19 bases left between them. This CDR3 region has 16 residues. Per germline, CDR1 SEHNR and CDR2 FQNEAQ (reference sequence). The CDR3: CASSLAESRTSDEQYF. DNA of the CDR3: TGTGCCAGCAGCTTAGCTGAATCCCGGACTTCGGATGAGCAGTACTTC.

This chain joins TRBV7-9 and TRBJ2-1; D ambiguous. This CDR3 has 14 residues. Trimming shortened V by 3 bases and J by 1 base, and 7 bases separated the two germline ends. Germline CDR1 and CDR2: SEHNR and FQNEAQ (reference sequence). CDR3 coding DNA: TGTGCCAGCAGCTTCGGGTTTTCCTACAATGAGCAGTTCTTC. Protein product: CASSFGFSYNEQFF. Using reference TRBV7-9 and TRBJ2-1 for the parts outside the CDR3, the full variable domain is DTGVSQNPRHKITKRGQNVTFRCDPISEHNRLYWYRQTLGQGPEFLTYFQNEAQLEKSRLLSDRFSAERPKGSFSTLEIQRTEQGDSAMYLCASSFGFSYNEQFFGPGTRLTVL.

The chain uses TRBV2 and TRBJ1-5; D is possibly TRBD1 (5 bases). V was trimmed by 6 bases and J by 2 bases, leaving 14 bases between them. The CDR3 consists of 15 residues. Germline V gene sequence: CDR1 SNHLY, CDR2 FYNNEI. CDR3 bases: TGTGCCAGCAGCGGGGGGGGTAGGGGCAATCAGCCCCAGCATTTT. As protein: CASSGGGRGNQPQHF.

In its sample, this clonotype was seen many times. This chain links TRBV29-1 with TRBJ2-3; possibly TRBD1 for D (5 bases). The ends were cut back, 3 bases at V and 2 bases at J, with 9 bases in the middle. CDR3 length equals 13 residues. CDR1 and CDR2 from the germline V gene are SQVTM and ANQGSEA. Here the CDR3 DNA reads TGCAGCGTTGACAGGGAATCCACAGATACGCAGTATTTT. Translated: CSVDRESTDTQYF.

This chain joins TRBV2 and TRBJ2-5; D unresolved. Germline V lookup: CDR1 SNHLY, CDR2 FYNNEI. The CDR3 totals 14 residues. Trimming removed 8 bases from V and 1 base from J, with 14 bases in between. The CDR3 coding sequence is TGTGCCAGCCGAGCCGGAGTGGTCCAAGAGACCCAGTACTTC. It yields the protein CASRAGVVQETQYF.

The V call is TRBV20-1, the J call TRBJ2-7, with 10 bases that match TRBD2. The germline CDR1 and CDR2 sequences are DFQATT and SNEGSKA (reference sequence). The CDR3 spans 18 residues. After removal of 4 bases from V and 2 bases from J, the junction contained 17 bases not matched to a gene. CDR3 loop: CSANTYPQGTSETYEQYF. CDR3 in DNA: TGCAGTGCTAATACCTATCCCCAGGGGACTAGCGAAACCTACGAGCAGTACTTC.

This clonotype was seen more than once but under ten times. V usage is TRBV4-1 and J usage is TRBJ1-2, with no clear D. With 4 bases removed from V and 10 bases from J, the gap between germline ends came to 13 bases. The CDR3 sequence is 12 residues long. CDR1 and CDR2 (germline): MGHRA, YSYEKL. The CDR3 DNA is TGCGCCAGCAGCCTAGGAGGGAAGGCCTACACCTTC. Translating gives CASSLGGKAYTF.

The chain recombines TRBV11-2 with TRBJ2-1; maybe TRBD2 (6 bases). V shed 2 bases and J shed 4 bases, with 12 bases lying between them. This CDR3 is built from 15 residues. The germline V gene encodes CDR1 SGHAT and CDR2 FQNNGV. CDR3 DNA sequence: TGTGCCAGCAGCTTAACGGCGGGGCTGTACAATGAGCAGTTCTTC. Encoded protein: CASSLTAGLYNEQFF.

This chain links TRBV9 with TRBJ2-3; the match to TRBD2 covers 12 bases. The trim removed 0 bases at V and 4 bases at J, leaving 6 bases unmatched. CDR3 size: 17 residues. Germline CDR1 and CDR2: SGDLS and YYNGEE. The CDR3 spells CASSVAIRTSGADTQYF. The CDR3 coding sequence is TGTGCCAGCAGCGTAGCTATCAGGACTAGCGGGGCAGATACGCAGTATTTT.

The chain uses TRBV6-1 and TRBJ1-4, with a tentative D call TRBD1 (5 bases). This CDR3 spans 14 amino acids. The germline CDR1 and CDR2 sequences are MNHNS and SASEGT. V gave up 2 bases and J gave up 3 bases, with 7 bases separating them. CDR3 residues: CASSERDPNEKLFF. The CDR3 nucleotides are TGTGCCAGCAGTGAAAGGGACCCTAATGAAAAACTGTTTTTT.

The CDR3 reads CASPGQGAFGYTF. Here the CDR3 DNA reads TGTGCCAGCCCGGGACAGGGAGCTTTTGGCTACACCTTC. The chain combines TRBV6-1 with TRBJ1-2; TRBD1 matches at 9 bases. The germline V gene has CDR1 MNHNS and CDR2 SASEGT. The CDR3 runs to 13 residues. Trimming at V came to 8 bases and at J to 7 bases, leaving 8 bases not matched to a gene.

There are a few counts of this clonotype. The V and J genes are TRBV6-1 and TRBJ2-7; 9 positions agree with TRBD1. CDR1 MNHNS and CDR2 SASEGT come from the germline V gene. The CDR3 is 14 residues long. The V segment lost 10 bases and the J segment 3 bases; nucleotides outside the gene matches: 10. In nucleotides, the CDR3 is TGTGCCACTATCCAATACAGGGGGCACTACGAGCAGTACTTC. It yields the protein CATIQYRGHYEQYF.

This clonotype was recorded many times. The chain combines TRBV6-5 with TRBJ2-7, with 7 bases that match TRBD2. Looked up from germline, CDR1 is MNHEY and CDR2 is SVGAGI. The CDR3 has 17 amino acids. The ends lost 0 bases at V and 2 bases at J; junction bases unmatched: 10. The CDR3 sequence: CASSYSTFRGTTYEQYF. As DNA, the CDR3 is TGTGCCAGCAGTTACTCGACGTTCCGCGGGACTACCTACGAGCAGTACTTC.

This rearrangement joins TRBV10-3 to TRBJ2-1; the D is unclear. This CDR3 region has 14 residues. The germline V gene has CDR1 ENHRY and CDR2 SYGVKD. V lost 0 bases to trimming and J lost 8 bases, with 11 bases between them. This CDR3 is CAISESKGRDEQFF. The CDR3 nucleotides read TGTGCCATCAGTGAGTCGAAGGGTAGGGATGAGCAGTTCTTC.

The sample holds a few counts of this clonotype. The genes are TRBV10-3 and TRBJ2-1; 7 bases agree with TRBD2. The V and J ends lost 4 bases and 7 bases, in that order; junction bases with no gene match: 16. Germline lookup yields CDR1 ENHRY and CDR2 SYGVKD. The CDR3 extends over 17 amino acids. This CDR3 is CAISAPEGRELTNEQFF. The CDR3 DNA is TGTGCCATCAGTGCCCCGGAGGGGCGGGAGCTAACGAATGAGCAGTTCTTC.

In regard to this clonotype: One base away lies a much larger clone, so this may be a sequencing read error. The chain is built from TRBV5-1 and TRBJ2-1; a weak D match, TRBD2 (6 bases). Germline V gene sequence: CDR1 SGHRS, CDR2 YFSETQ. The CDR3 runs 15 residues. Between the trimmed V and J ends, which lost 3 bases and 8 bases, there was a span of 18 bases. CDR3 protein: CASSSGLHNYDEQFF. The CDR3 DNA follows: TGCGCCAGCAGCTCGGGACTCCATAATTACGATGAGCAGTTCTTC.

This sequence joins TRBV20-1 and TRBJ1-6; D gene unclear. Germline lookup yields CDR1 DFQATT and CDR2 SNEGSKA (reference sequence). V lost 0 bases, J lost 4 bases, and 10 bases lay in between. The CDR3 contains 15 residues. CDR3 bases: TGCAGTGCTAGAGATTTTGGAGGATATAATTCACCCCTCCACTTT. As protein: CSARDFGGYNSPLHF.

The table lists this clonotype with a few counts. The chain carries TRBV11-2 and TRBJ2-7; D is unresolved. V lost 0 bases and J 0 bases, leaving 6 bases between the germline ends. The germline CDR1 and CDR2 sequences are SGHAT and FQNNGV. The CDR3 consists of 14 residues. The CDR3 DNA reads TGTGCCAGCAGCTTAGAGACCTACTCCTACGAGCAGTACTTC. Protein sequence: CASSLETYSYEQYF.

This clonotype was counted a few times. CDR3 in DNA: TGTGCCAGCAGTTTCGTAGACTACAATGAGCAGTTCTTC. It codes for CASSFVDYNEQFF. The rearrangement uses TRBV27 and TRBJ2-1; D is unclear. With 3 bases removed from V and 3 bases from J, the gap between germline ends came to 6 bases. Germline-derived CDR1 and CDR2 are MNHEY and SMNVEV (reference sequence). The CDR3 consists of 13 residues.

The J gene is TRBJ2-5, the V gene TRBV2; D assignment may be TRBD1 or TRBD2 (5 bases each). The better agreement between TRBJ2-7 and the DNA end casts doubt on the J call. Germline V gives CDR1 SNHLY, CDR2 FYNNEI. This CDR3 is built from 12 residues. The CDR3 nucleotides are TGTGCCAGCAGTGAAGGGGACGGCGAGCAGTACTTC. It codes for CASSEGDGEQYF.

This sequence joins TRBV20-1 and TRBJ1-5, with D unclear. Trimming removed 1 base from V and 3 bases from J, with 7 bases in between. In germline, CDR1 is DFQATT, CDR2 SNEGSKA (reference sequence). CDR3 length equals 13 residues. The CDR3 protein is CSARAQPNQPQHF. The CDR3 bases are TGCAGTGCTAGAGCACAGCCCAATCAGCCCCAGCATTTT.